The 7 T cell receptor beta chains below all came from one sample that was sequenced in a study of vaccination and CD4 T cells after COVID-19. The Oncomine TCR Beta short-read assay was applied to DNA of cultured CD4+ T cells. TCRdb passed the PCR reads through MiXCR, listing each CDR3 protein once. Found here are 15,000 or so distinct CDR3 sequences, around 60% of them singletons; the top ten hold approximately 9.9%. For these TCRs, the target antigens are not known. This sample's treatment: approximately nine-day PBMC culture with coronavirus spike peptide pools or control peptides (ViraFEST assay). Sequenced input: CD4+ T cells from blood, cultured in vitro. The receptors originated from a human donor who had recovered from COVID-19.

This clonotype has only one observation. The J gene is TRBJ1-6, the V gene TRBV2, with TRBD1 as a possible D gene (5 bases). CDR1 is SNHLY and CDR2 is FYNNEI in the germline V gene. With 2 bases removed from V and 4 bases from J, the gap between germline ends came to 9 bases. The CDR3 totals 15 residues. CDR3 protein: CASSESGRYNSPLHF. Here the CDR3 DNA reads TGTGCCAGCAGTGAATCGGGACGGTATAATTCACCCCTCCACTTT.

This clonotype was picked up one time. The chain carries TRBV9 and TRBJ2-5; possible D gene TRBD1, 5 bases. Between the trimmed V and J ends, which lost 3 bases and 1 base, there was a span of 10 bases. The germline V gene has CDR1 SGDLS and CDR2 YYNGEE. The CDR3 contains 14 residues. The CDR3, as DNA: TGTGCCAGCAGCGCCGGACACCGCCAAGAGACCCAGTACTTC. This translates into CASSAGHRQETQYF. The variable domain in full, with the rest retrieved from reference TRBV9 and TRBJ2-5, is DSGVTQTPKHLITATGQRVTLRCSPRSGDLSVYWYQQSLDQGLQFLIQYYNGEERAKGNILERFSAQQFPDLHSELNLSSLELGDSALYFCASSAGHRQETQYFGPGTRLLVL.

This clonotype appeared a few times. The chain employs TRBV29-1 and TRBJ1-5, with a tentative D call TRBD1 (6 bases). This CDR3 region has 13 residues. V lost 7 bases, J lost 4 bases, and 14 bases lay in between. Per the germline V gene, CDR1 is SQVTM and CDR2 is ANQGSEA. This CDR3 is CSAGGGGNQPQHF. In DNA form, the CDR3 reads TGCAGCGCTGGGGGAGGGGGAAATCAGCCCCAGCATTTT.

The chain has TRBV6-2 or TRBV6-3 and TRBJ1-1; the D gene is possibly TRBD1 (6 bases). CDR3 length: 13 residues. The germline V and J ends were trimmed by 6 bases and 1 base, with 9 bases remaining between them. In germline, CDR1 is MNHEY, CDR2 SVGEGT. The CDR3 region has the DNA TGTGCCAGCAGCGAGACAGGGAACACTGAAGCTTTCTTT. Protein sequence: CASSETGNTEAFF.

The chain is built from TRBV19 and TRBJ2-5; D is possibly TRBD1 (5 bases). This CDR3 contains 15 residues. V shed 3 bases and J shed 2 bases, with 13 bases lying between them. Germline V gene sequence: CDR1 LNHDA, CDR2 SQIVND (reference sequence). The CDR3 is CASSIFRTRQETQYF. The CDR3 DNA is TGTGCCAGTAGTATCTTCCGGACAAGACAAGAGACCCAGTACTTC.

A few counts support this clonotype. This rearrangement joins TRBV7-2 to TRBJ2-5; D may correspond to TRBD1 or TRBD2 (7 bases each). In germline, CDR1 is SGHTA, CDR2 FQGNSA. The CDR3 has 17 amino acids. V was trimmed by 1 base and J by 2 bases, leaving 17 bases between them. This CDR3 is CASSLGPQGGGQETQYF. As DNA, the CDR3 is TGTGCCAGCAGCTTAGGCCCTCAGGGGGGGGGGCAAGAGACCCAGTACTTC.

V and J are TRBV7-3 and TRBJ1-2; no clear D gene. This CDR3 spans 13 amino acids. Between the trimmed V and J ends, which lost 5 bases and 8 bases, there was a span of 15 bases. In germline, CDR1 is SGHTA, CDR2 FQGTGA. CDR3 region: CASSPGQEYGYTF. Here the CDR3 DNA reads TGTGCCAGCAGCCCCGGCCAGGAATACGGCTACACCTTC.